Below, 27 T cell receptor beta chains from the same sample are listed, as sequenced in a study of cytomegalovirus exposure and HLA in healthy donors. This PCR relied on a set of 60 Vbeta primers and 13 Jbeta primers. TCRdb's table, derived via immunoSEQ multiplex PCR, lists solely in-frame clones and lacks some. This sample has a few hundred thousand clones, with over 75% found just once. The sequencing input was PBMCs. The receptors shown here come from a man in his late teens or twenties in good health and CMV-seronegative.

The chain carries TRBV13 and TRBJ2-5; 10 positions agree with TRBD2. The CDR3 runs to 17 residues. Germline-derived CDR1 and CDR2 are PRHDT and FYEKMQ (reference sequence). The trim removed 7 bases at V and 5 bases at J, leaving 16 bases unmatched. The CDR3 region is CASTRSLPSGGAETQYF. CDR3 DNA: TGTGCCAGCACCCGGTCCCTACCTAGCGGGGGAGCGGAGACCCAGTACTTC.

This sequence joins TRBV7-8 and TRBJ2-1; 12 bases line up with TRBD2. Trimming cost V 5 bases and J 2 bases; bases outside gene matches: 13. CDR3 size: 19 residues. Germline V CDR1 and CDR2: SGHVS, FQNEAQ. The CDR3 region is CASSPLGAWTSGTYNEQFF. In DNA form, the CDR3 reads TGTGCCAGCAGCCCGCTAGGAGCCTGGACTAGCGGGACCTACAATGAGCAGTTCTTC.

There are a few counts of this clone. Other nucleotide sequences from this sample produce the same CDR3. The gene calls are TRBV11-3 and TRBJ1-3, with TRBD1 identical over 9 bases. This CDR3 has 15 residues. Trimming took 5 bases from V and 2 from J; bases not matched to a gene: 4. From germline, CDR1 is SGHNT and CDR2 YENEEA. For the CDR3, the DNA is TGTGCCAGCAGCCCGGGACAGGGCCCTGGAAACACCATATATTTT. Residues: CASSPGQGPGNTIYF.

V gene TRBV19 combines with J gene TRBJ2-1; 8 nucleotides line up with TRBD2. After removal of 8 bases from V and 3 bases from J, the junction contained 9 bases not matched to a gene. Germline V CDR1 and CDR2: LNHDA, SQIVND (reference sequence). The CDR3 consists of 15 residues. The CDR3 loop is CASGEREIHYNEQFF. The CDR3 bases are TGTGCCAGTGGAGAGCGGGAGATACACTACAATGAGCAGTTCTTC.

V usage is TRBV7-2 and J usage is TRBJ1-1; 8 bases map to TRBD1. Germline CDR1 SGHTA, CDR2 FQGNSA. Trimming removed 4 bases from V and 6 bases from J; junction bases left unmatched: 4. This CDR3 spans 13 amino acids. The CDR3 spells CASSSSGGPEAFF. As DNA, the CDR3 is TGTGCCAGCAGCTCCTCAGGGGGCCCTGAAGCTTTCTTT.

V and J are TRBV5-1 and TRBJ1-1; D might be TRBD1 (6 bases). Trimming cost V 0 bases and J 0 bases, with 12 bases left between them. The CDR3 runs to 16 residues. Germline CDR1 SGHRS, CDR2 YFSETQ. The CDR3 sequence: CASSLDHRVVNTEAFF. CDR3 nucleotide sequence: TGCGCCAGCAGCTTGGACCACAGGGTAGTGAACACTGAAGCTTTCTTT.

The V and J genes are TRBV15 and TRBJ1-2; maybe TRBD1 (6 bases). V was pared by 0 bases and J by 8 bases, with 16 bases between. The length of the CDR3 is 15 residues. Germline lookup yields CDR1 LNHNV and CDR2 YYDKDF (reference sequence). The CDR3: CATSREGGGAGGYTF. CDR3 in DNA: TGTGCCACCAGCAGAGAGGGAGGGGGGGCGGGGGGCTACACCTTC.

DNA of the CDR3: TGTGCCAGCAGTTCTATCCCTAACTATGGCTACACCTTC. Protein: CASSSIPNYGYTF. The chain combines TRBV27 with TRBJ1-2; D unclear. This CDR3 contains 13 residues. Trimming took off 4 bases at V and 0 bases at J, with 6 bases between the two ends. The germline V gene encodes CDR1 MNHEY and CDR2 SMNVEV (reference sequence).

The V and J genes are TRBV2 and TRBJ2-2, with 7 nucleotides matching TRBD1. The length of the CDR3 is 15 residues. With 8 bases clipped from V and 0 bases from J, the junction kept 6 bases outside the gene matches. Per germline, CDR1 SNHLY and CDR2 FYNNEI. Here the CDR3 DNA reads TGTGCCAGCTTGGACAGGCGCGCGAACACCGGGGAGCTGTTTTTT. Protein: CASLDRRANTGELFF.

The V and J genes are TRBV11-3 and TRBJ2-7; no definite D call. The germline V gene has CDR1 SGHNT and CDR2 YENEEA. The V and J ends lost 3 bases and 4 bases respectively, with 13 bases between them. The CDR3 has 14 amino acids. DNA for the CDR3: TGTGCCAGCAGCTTGGTCGCCAGTTTATACGAGCAGTACTTC. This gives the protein CASSLVASLYEQYF. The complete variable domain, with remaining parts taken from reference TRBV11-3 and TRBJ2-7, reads EAGVVQSPRYKIIEKKQPVAFWCNPISGHNTLYWYLQNLGQGPELLIRYENEEAVDDSQLPKDRFSAERLKGVDSTLKIQPAELGDSAVYLCASSLVASLYEQYFGPGTRLTVT.

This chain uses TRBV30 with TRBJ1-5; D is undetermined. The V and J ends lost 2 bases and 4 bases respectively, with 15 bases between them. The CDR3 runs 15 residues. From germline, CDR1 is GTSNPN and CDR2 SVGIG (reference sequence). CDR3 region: CAWSKRTGLNQPQHF. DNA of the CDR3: TGTGCCTGGAGTAAAAGGACCGGACTAAATCAGCCCCAGCATTTT.

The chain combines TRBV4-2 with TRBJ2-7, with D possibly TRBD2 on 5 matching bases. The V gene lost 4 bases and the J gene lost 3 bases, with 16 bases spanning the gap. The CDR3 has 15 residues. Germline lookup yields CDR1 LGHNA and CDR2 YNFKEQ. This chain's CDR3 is CASSPSEAVSYEQYF. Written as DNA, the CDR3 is TGTGCCAGCAGCCCATCGGAAGCGGTTAGCTACGAGCAGTACTTC.

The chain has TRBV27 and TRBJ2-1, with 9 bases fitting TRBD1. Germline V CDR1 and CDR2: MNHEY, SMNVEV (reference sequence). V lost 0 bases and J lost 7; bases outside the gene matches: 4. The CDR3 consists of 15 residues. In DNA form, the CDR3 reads TGTGCCAGCAGTTTATCGGGACAGGGACTAAATGAGCAGTTCTTC. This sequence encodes CASSLSGQGLNEQFF.

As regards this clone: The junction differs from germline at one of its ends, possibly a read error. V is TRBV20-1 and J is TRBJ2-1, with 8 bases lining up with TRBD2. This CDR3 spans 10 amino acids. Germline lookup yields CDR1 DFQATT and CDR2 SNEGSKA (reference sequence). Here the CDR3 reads CSASGTSPIF. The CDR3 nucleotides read TGCAGTGCTAGCGGGACTAGTCCCATCTTC.

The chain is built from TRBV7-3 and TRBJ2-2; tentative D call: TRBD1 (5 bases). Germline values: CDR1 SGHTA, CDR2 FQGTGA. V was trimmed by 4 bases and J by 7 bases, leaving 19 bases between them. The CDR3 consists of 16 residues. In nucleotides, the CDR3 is TGTGCCAGCAGCTGGGGCCCATTAGATCCCGGCGGGGAGCTGTTTTTT. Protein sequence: CASSWGPLDPGGELFF. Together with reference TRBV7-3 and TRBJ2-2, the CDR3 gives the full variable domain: GAGVSQTPSNKVTEKGKYVELRCDPISGHTALYWYRQSLGQGPEFLIYFQGTGAADDSGLPNDRFFAVRPEGSVSTLKIQRTERGDSAVYLCASSWGPLDPGGELFFGEGSRLTVL.

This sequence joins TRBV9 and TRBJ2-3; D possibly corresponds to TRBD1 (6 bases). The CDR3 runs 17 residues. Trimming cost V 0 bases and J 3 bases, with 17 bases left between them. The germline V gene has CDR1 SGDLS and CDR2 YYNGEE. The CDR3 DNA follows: TGTGCCAGCAGCGTAGATCCCCCAGGGGTAGGTACAGATACGCAGTATTTT. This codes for CASSVDPPGVGTDTQYF.

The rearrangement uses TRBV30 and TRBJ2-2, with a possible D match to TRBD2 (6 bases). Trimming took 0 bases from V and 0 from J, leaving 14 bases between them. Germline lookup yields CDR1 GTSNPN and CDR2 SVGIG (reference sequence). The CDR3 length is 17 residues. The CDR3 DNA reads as TGTGCCTGGAGTGTACGATGGGGGGAGCCGAACACCGGGGAGCTGTTTTTT. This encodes CAWSVRWGEPNTGELFF.

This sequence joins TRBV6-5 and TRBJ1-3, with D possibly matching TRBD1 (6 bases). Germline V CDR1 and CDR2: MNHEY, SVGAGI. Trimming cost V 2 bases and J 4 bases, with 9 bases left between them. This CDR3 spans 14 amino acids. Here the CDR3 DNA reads TGTGCCAGCAGTTACCAGGGGCTCGGAAACACCATATATTTT. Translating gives CASSYQGLGNTIYF.

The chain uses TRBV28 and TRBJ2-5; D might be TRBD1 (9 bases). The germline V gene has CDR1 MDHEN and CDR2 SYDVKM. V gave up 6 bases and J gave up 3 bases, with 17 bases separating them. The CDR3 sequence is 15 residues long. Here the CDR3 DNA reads TGTGCCAGCAGCCACAGGGGGCGGGGGGAAGAGACCCAGTACTTC. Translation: CASSHRGRGEETQYF.

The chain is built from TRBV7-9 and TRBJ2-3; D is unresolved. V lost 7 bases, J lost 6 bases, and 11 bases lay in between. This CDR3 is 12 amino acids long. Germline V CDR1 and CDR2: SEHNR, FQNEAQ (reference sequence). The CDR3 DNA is TGTGCCAGCACCAACTACGGGGATACGCAGTATTTT. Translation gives CASTNYGDTQYF.

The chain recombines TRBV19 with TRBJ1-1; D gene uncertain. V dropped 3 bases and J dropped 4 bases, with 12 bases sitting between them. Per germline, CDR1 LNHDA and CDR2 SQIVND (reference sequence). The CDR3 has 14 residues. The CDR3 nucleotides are TGTGCCAGTAGTATCAAAGCGTTGAGCACTGAAGCTTTCTTT. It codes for CASSIKALSTEAFF.

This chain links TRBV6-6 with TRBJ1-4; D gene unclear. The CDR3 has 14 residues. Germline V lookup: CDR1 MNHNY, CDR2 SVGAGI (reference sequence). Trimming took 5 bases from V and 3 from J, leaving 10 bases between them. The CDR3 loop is CASSKRGPNEKLFF. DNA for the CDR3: TGTGCCAGCAGTAAACGAGGTCCTAATGAAAAACTGTTTTTT.

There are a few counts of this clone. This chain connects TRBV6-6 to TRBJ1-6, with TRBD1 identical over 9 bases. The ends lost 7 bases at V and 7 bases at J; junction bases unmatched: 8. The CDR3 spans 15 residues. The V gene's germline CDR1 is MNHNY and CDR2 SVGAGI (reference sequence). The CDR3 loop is CASKPTGGVNSPLHF. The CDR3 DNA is TGTGCCAGCAAACCGACAGGGGGAGTCAATTCACCCCTCCACTTT.

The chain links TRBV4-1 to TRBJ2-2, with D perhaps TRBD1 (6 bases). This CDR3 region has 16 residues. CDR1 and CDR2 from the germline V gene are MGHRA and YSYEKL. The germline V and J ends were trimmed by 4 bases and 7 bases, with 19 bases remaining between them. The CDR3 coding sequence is TGCGCCAGCAGCCTACCGCGAACAGGGATCGGCGGGGAGCTGTTTTTT. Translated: CASSLPRTGIGGELFF.

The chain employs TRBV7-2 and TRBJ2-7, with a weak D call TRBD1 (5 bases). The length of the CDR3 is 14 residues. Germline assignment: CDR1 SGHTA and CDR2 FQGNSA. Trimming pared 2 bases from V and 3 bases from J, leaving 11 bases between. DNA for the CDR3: TGTGCCAGCAGCTTAAGACAGTCCATCTACGAGCAGTACTTC. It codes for CASSLRQSIYEQYF.

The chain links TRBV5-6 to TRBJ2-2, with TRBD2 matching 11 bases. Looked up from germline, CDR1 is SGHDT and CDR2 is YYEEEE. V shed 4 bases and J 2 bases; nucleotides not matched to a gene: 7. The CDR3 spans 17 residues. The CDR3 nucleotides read TGTGCCAGCAGCCTAACCGGGACTAGCGGAAACACCGGGGAGCTGTTTTTT. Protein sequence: CASSLTGTSGNTGELFF. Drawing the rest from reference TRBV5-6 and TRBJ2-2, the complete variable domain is DAGVTQSPTHLIKTRGQQVTLRCSPKSGHDTVSWYQQALGQGPQFIFQYYEEEERQRGNFPDRFSGHQFPNYSSELNVNALLLGDSALYLCASSLTGTSGNTGELFFGEGSRLTVL.

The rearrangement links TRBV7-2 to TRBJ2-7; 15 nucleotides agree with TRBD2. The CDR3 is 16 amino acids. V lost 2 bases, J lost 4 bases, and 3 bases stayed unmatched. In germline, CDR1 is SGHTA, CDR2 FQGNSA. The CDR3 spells CASSLRTSGGDYEQYF. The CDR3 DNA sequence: TGTGCCAGCAGCTTAAGGACTAGCGGGGGGGATTACGAGCAGTACTTC.